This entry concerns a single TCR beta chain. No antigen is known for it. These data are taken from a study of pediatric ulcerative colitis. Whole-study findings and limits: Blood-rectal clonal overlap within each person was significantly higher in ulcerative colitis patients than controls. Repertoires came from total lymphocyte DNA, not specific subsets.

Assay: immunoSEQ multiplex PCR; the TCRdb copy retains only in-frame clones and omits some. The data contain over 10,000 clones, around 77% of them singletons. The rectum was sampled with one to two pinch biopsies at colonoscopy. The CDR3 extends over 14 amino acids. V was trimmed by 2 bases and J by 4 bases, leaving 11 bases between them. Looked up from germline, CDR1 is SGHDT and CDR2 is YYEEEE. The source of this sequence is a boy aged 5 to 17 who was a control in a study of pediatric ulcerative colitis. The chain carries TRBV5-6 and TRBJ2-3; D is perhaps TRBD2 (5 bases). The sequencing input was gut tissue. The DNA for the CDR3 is TGTGCCAGCAGCTTCTTACGGAGGTCAGATACGCAGTATTTT. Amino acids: CASSFLRRSDTQYF.